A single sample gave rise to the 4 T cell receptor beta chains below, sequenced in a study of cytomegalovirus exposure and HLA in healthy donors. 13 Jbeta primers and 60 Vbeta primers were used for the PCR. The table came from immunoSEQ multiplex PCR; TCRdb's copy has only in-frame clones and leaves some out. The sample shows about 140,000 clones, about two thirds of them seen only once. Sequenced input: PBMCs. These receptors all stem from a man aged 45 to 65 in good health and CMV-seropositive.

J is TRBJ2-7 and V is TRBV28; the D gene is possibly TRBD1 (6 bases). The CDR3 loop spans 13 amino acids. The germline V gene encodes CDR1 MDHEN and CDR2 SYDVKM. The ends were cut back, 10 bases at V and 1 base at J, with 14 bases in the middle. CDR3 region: CATVQGTSYEQYF. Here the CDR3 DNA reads TGTGCCACCGTACAGGGCACTTCCTACGAGCAGTACTTC.

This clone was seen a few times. The CDR3 sequence is CASSLREEGGKLFF. For the CDR3, the DNA is TGTGCCAGCAGCTTGCGGGAGGAAGGGGGAAAACTGTTTTTT. V is TRBV7-8 and J is TRBJ1-4; D possibly corresponds to TRBD1 (6 bases). From germline, CDR1 is SGHVS and CDR2 FQNEAQ. The CDR3 loop spans 14 amino acids. V was pared by 3 bases and J by 10 bases, with 15 bases between.

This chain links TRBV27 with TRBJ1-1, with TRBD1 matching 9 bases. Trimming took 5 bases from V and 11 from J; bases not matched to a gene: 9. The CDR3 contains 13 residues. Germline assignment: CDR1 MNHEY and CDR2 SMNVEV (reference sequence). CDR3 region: CASSPQGQGLAFF. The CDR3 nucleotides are TGTGCCAGCAGTCCGCAGGGACAGGGTTTGGCTTTCTTT.

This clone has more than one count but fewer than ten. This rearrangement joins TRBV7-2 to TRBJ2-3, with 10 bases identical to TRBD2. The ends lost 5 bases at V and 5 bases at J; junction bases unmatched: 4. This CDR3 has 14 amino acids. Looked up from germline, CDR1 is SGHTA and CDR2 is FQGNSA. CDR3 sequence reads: CASSPGLAIDTQYF. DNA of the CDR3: TGTGCCAGCAGCCCGGGACTAGCGATAGATACGCAGTATTTT.